The 15 T cell receptor beta chains presented below share a single source sample, sequenced in a study of blood T cell repertoires in COVID-19. Method: immunoSEQ multiplex PCR; TCRdb's copy keeps in-frame clones and lacks some. The table has approximately 500,000 clones, approximately 83% seen once. Sequenced: peripheral blood. These receptors were collected from a human donor in a cohort sampled during active COVID-19.

The chain links TRBV4-1 to TRBJ1-6; the D gene is possibly TRBD1 (6 bases). V lost 4 bases, J lost 8 bases, and 21 bases lay in between. Germline V gene data show CDR1 as MGHRA and CDR2 as YSYEKL. The CDR3 contains 17 residues. The chain's CDR3 is CASSPNVGALGDSPLHF. In nucleotides, the CDR3 is TGCGCCAGCAGCCCTAATGTGGGGGCCTTGGGGGATTCACCCCTCCACTTT.

This clone was seen only once. The gene calls are TRBV2 and TRBJ2-2; D gene ambiguous. CDR1 is SNHLY and CDR2 is FYNNEI in the germline V gene. The CDR3 length is 12 residues. V shed 7 bases and J shed 5 bases, with 8 bases lying between them. CDR3 region: CASTVRTGELFF. The CDR3 DNA is TGTGCCAGCACTGTGAGAACCGGGGAGCTGTTTTTT.

CDR3 in DNA: TGTGCCAGCAGTTACTCGAGACCAGGGCTCTATGGCTACACCTTC. Translation gives CASSYSRPGLYGYTF. This chain joins TRBV6-5 and TRBJ1-2, with D perhaps TRBD1 (5 bases). Germline assignment: CDR1 MNHEY and CDR2 SVGAGI. Trimming cost V 0 bases and J 4 bases, with 12 bases left between them. CDR3 length equals 15 residues.

The chain employs TRBV28 and TRBJ2-1, with D possibly matching TRBD2 (6 bases). From germline, CDR1 is MDHEN and CDR2 SYDVKM. CDR3 length: 17 residues. The V end lost 4 bases, the J end lost 3 bases, and 19 bases lay between the germline ends. CDR3 protein: CASSSPSRAGFYNEQFF. The DNA for the CDR3 is TGTGCCAGCAGTTCCCCCTCCAGGGCGGGATTCTACAATGAGCAGTTCTTC.

This chain links TRBV6-5 with TRBJ2-4; 10 bases align to TRBD1. The length of the CDR3 is 14 residues. The ends lost 6 bases at V and 8 bases at J; junction bases unmatched: 7. Per germline, CDR1 MNHEY and CDR2 SVGAGI. The CDR3, as DNA: TGTGCCAGCAGCCCGGACAGGGGGGTAGACATTCAGTACTTC. Translated: CASSPDRGVDIQYF.

This sequence joins TRBV7-2 and TRBJ1-5, with TRBD1 matching over 7 bases. This CDR3 region has 17 residues. Trimming at V came to 3 bases and at J to 2 bases, leaving 10 bases not matched to a gene. Per the germline V gene, CDR1 is SGHTA and CDR2 is FQGNSA. DNA for the CDR3: TGTGCCAGCAGCTTGACAGGGAGAGGTTTGGGCAATCAGCCCCAGCATTTT. Translating it yields CASSLTGRGLGNQPQHF.

This chain connects TRBV28 to TRBJ2-3, with TRBD1 as a possible D gene (5 bases). CDR1 is MDHEN and CDR2 is SYDVKM in the germline V gene. V lost 5 bases to trimming and J lost 2 bases, with 11 bases between them. The CDR3 has 14 amino acids. The CDR3 here is CASSGRALTDTQYF. CDR3 nucleotide sequence: TGTGCCAGCAGTGGCAGGGCCCTCACAGATACGCAGTATTTT.

This clone occurred a few times. V gene TRBV6-6 combines with J gene TRBJ1-6; possible D gene TRBD1, 5 bases. The CDR3 extends over 14 amino acids. CDR1 and CDR2 from the germline V gene are MNHNY and SVGAGI (reference sequence). Trimming stripped 7 bases from V and 11 bases from J, with 18 bases between. The CDR3 DNA follows: TGTGCCAGCACTAGCGGGCAGGGTCCAACACCCCTCCACTTT. Protein sequence: CASTSGQGPTPLHF.

This chain uses TRBV3-1 (or the pseudogene TRBV3-2) with TRBJ2-2; D perhaps matches TRBD2 (5 bases). Germline V gives CDR1 LGHDT, CDR2 YNNKEL (reference sequence). This CDR3 contains 13 residues. V was shortened by 2 bases and J by 6 bases, with 7 bases between the two germline ends. The CDR3 spells CASSQLASGELFF. CDR3 DNA: TGTGCCAGCAGCCAACTAGCCTCCGGGGAGCTGTTTTTT.

This chain joins TRBV5-1 and TRBJ2-2, with 9 bases aligning to TRBD2. CDR1 is SGHRS and CDR2 is YFSETQ in the germline V gene. The CDR3 totals 16 residues. V dropped 1 base and J dropped 6; count of bases not matched to a gene: 7. CDR3 sequence: CASSLRAGGPSGELFF. The DNA for the CDR3 is TGCGCCAGCAGCTTGAGGGCGGGAGGGCCCTCCGGGGAGCTGTTTTTT.

This chain links TRBV11-2 with TRBJ1-1; D gene uncertain. Germline values: CDR1 SGHAT, CDR2 FQNNGV. Trimming left V 1 base short and J 1 base short, with 10 bases between. The length of the CDR3 is 15 residues. CDR3 bases: TGTGCCAGCAGCTTAGCTCCCACACGGAACACTGAAGCTTTCTTT. Translation gives CASSLAPTRNTEAFF. Full variable domain (outside the CDR3, taken from reference TRBV11-2 and TRBJ1-1): EAGVAQSPRYKIIEKRQSVAFWCNPISGHATLYWYQQILGQGPKLLIQFQNNGVVDDSQLPKDRFSAERLKGVDSTLKIQPAKLEDSAVYLCASSLAPTRNTEAFFGQGTRLTVV.

The V gene is TRBV7-8, the J gene TRBJ2-7; D might be TRBD1 (5 bases). Germline V gene lookup returns CDR1 SGHVS and CDR2 FQNEAQ. This CDR3 comprises 19 residues. V was trimmed by 3 bases and J by 2 bases, leaving 26 bases between them. In DNA form, the CDR3 reads TGTGCCAGCAGCTTCCCCGGGTGGGCCGCGACAGCGTTTACCTACGAGCAGTACTTC. It specifies CASSFPGWAATAFTYEQYF.

This clone was seen more than once but under ten times. This chain connects TRBV6-6 to TRBJ2-1, with TRBD2 as a possible D gene (5 bases). The CDR3 length is 15 residues. V was shortened by 8 bases and J by 0 bases, with 14 bases between the two germline ends. Germline loops: CDR1 MNHNY, CDR2 SVGAGI (reference sequence). This CDR3 reads CASAGGVRSYNEQFF. Here the CDR3 DNA reads TGTGCCAGCGCCGGAGGAGTCCGCTCCTACAATGAGCAGTTCTTC.

The chain recombines TRBV7-2 with TRBJ2-7; TRBD2 matches 8 bases. This CDR3 spans 14 amino acids. CDR1 SGHTA and CDR2 FQGNSA come from the germline V gene. With 5 bases clipped from V and 11 bases from J, the junction kept 14 bases outside the gene matches. CDR3 region: CASSNGVAGSRKYF. The DNA of the CDR3 is TGTGCCAGCAGCAACGGGGTAGCGGGATCTCGGAAGTACTTC.

DNA for the CDR3: TGTGCCAGCTCACCTCTTATAGACCAAGAGACCCAGTACTTC. It encodes CASSPLIDQETQYF. The genes are TRBV18 and TRBJ2-5; D not resolved. Trimming left V 3 bases short and J 0 bases short, with 8 bases between. The CDR3 runs to 14 residues. Germline CDR1 and CDR2: KGHSH and LQKENI.